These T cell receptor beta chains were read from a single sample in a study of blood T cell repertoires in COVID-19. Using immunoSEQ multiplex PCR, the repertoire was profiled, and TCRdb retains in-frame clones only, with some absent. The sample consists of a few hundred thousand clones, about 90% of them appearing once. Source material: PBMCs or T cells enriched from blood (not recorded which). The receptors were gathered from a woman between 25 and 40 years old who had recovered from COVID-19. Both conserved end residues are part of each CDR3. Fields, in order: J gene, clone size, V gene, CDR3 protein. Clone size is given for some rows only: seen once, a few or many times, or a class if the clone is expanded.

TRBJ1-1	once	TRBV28	CASSSLRGTGQGNTEAFF
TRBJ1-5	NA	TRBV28	CASTPGGRNQPQHF
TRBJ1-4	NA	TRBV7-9	CASSPRQGEREKLFF
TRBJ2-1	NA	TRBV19	CASASGGFGYNEQFF
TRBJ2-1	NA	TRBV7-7	CASSLAGDNEQFF
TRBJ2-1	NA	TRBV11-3	CASSAGLAGYNEQFF
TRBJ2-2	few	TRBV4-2	CASSQGLVRPRQATGELFF
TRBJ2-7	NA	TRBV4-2	CASSQRTGKHEQYF
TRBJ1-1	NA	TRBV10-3	CAVLQGGNTEAFF
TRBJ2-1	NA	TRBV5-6	CASSLGTGGYNEQFF
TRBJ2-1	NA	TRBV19	CASSIDRLASYNEQFF
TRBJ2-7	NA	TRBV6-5	CASRRTRVGEQYF
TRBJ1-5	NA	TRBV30	CAWSVDVEQPQHF
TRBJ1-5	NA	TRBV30	CAWSKVSGQPQHF
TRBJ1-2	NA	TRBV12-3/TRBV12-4	CASSSPLVGSYTF
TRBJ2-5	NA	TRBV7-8	CASSNPGTSAETQYF
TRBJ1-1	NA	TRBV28	CASEDPGQMNTEAFF
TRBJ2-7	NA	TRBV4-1	CASSQGRDYEQYF
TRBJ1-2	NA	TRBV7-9	CASSLVGQGYGYTF
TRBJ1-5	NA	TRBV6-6	CASNGAGLNQPQHF
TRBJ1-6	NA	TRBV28	CASREDRNRVSPLHF
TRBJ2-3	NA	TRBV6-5	CASSQGLPTDTQYF
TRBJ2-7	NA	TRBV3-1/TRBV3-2	CASSRRDEQYF
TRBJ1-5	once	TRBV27	CASSPGTGGRLSNQPQHF
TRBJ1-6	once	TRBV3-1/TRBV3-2	CASSPGEGSYNSPLHF
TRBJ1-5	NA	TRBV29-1	CSVEGGAGQPQHF
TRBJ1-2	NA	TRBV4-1	CASSQVGGGGNYGYTF
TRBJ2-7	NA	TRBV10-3	CAISSGVPEQYF
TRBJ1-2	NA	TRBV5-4	CASSFSPGGASGYTF
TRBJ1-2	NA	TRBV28	CASSLTTYGYTF
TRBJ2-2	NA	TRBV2	CASRTSGGAPGELFF
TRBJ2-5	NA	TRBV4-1	CASSQEGPNRVRETQYF
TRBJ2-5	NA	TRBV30	CAWSGRQGTKETQYF
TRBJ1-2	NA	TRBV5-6	CASSLVGPPRNYGYTF
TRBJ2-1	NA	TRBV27	CASSLELASINEQFF
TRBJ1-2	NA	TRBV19	CASSLDRDGYTF
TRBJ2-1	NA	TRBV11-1	CASSSGAGGPYNEQFF
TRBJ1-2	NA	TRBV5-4	CASSLELYGYTF
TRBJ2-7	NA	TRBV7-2	CASSFLQGAFYEQYF
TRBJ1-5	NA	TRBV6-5	CASSFYKGLNQPQHF
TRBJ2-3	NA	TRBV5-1	CASSKGTGTGITDTQYF
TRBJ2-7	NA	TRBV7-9	CASSLRQEFYEQYF
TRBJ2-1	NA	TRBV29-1	CSVEFERGNSYNEQFF
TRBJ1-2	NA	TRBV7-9	CASSPRQVANYGYTF
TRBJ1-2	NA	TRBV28	CASSLSPNGYTF